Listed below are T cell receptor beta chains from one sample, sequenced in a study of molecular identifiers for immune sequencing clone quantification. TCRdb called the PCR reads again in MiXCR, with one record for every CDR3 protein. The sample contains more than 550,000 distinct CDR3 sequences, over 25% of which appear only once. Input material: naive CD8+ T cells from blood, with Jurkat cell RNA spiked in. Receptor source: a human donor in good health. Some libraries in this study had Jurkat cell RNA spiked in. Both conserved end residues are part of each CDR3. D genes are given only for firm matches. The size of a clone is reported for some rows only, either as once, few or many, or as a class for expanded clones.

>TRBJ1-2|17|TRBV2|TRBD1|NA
CASIEGDRGPLSYGYTF
TGTGCCAGCATCGAGGGGGACAGGGGGCCCTTATCCTATGGCTACACCTTC
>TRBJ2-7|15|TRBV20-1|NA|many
CSASRTEDMTYEQYF
TGCAGTGCTAGTCGTACCGAGGACATGACCTACGAGCAGTACTTC
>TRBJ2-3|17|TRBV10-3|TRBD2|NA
CAIRSPSGRSGPAPQYF
TGTGCCATCCGCTCGCCTAGCGGGAGGTCGGGCCCAGCTCCGCAGTATTTT
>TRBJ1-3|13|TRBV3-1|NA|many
CASMDSSGNTIYF
TGTGCCAGTATGGACAGCTCTGGAAACACCATATATTTT
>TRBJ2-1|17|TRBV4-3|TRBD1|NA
CASSQGTPGTGGDEQFF
TGCGCCAGCAGCCAGGGGACCCCCGGGACAGGGGGCGATGAGCAGTTCTTC
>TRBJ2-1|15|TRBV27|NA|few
CASSFLLGAYNEQFF
TGTGCCAGCAGTTTTCTACTGGGGGCCTACAATGAGCAGTTCTTC
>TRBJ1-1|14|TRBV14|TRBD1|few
CASGLTGVDTEAFF
TGTGCCAGCGGCCTGACAGGGGTGGACACTGAAGCTTTCTTT
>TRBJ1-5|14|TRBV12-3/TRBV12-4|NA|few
CASSFRGENQPQHF
TGTGCCAGCAGTTTTCGAGGGGAGAATCAGCCCCAGCATTTT
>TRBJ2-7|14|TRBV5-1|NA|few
CASSPDTFSYEQYF
TGCGCCAGCAGTCCCGACACCTTCTCCTACGAGCAGTACTTC
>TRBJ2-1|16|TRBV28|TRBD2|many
CASSPARGLQDNEQFF
TGTGCCAGCAGCCCGGCTCGGGGACTACAAGACAATGAGCAGTTCTTC
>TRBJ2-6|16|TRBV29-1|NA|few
CRVEAGGGLGANVLTF
TGCCGCGTTGAAGCTGGGGGGGGGCTTGGGGCCAACGTCCTGACTTTC
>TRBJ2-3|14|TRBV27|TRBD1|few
CASALGGATDTQYF
TGTGCCAGCGCCCTAGGGGGCGCGACAGATACGCAGTATTTT
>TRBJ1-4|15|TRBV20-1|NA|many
CSARDVYRENEKLFF
TGCAGTGCTAGAGATGTTTACAGGGAAAATGAAAAACTGTTTTTT
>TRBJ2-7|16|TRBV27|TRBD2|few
CASSPGLAGVNYEQYF
TGTGCCAGCAGCCCAGGACTAGCGGGTGTTAATTACGAGCAGTACTTC
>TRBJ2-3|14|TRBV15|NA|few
CATSRVGDPDTQYF
TGTGCCACCAGCAGAGTTGGGGATCCAGATACGCAGTATTTT
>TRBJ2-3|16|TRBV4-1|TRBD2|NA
CASSQELAGEQVTQYF
TGCGCCAGCAGCCAGGAACTAGCGGGGGAGCAGGTTACGCAGTATTTT
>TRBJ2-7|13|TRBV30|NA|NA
CAWSVLRGYEQYF
TGTGCCTGGAGTGTATTGCGTGGCTACGAGCAGTACTTC
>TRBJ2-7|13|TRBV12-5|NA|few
CASGLEVAYEQYF
TGTGCTAGTGGTTTGGAGGTTGCCTACGAGCAGTACTTC
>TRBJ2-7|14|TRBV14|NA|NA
CASSPRDTHYEQYF
TGTGCCAGCAGCCCTCGGGACACCCACTACGAGCAGTACTTC
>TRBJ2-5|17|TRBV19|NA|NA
CASSWVGAGEIQETQYF
TGTGCCAGTAGCTGGGTCGGGGCAGGGGAAATCCAAGAGACCCAGTACTTC
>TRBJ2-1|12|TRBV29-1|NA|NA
CSVPPRGDEQFF
TGCAGCGTTCCCCCCAGGGGCGATGAGCAGTTCTTC
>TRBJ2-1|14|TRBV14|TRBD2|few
CASNQRGLEAEQFF
TGTGCCAGCAACCAACGGGGACTAGAAGCTGAGCAGTTCTTC
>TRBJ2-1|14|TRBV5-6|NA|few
CASIRQSSYNEQFF
TGTGCCAGCATCCGACAGAGCTCCTACAATGAGCAGTTCTTC
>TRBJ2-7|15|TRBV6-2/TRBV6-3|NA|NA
CASSYSGQGDYEQYF
TGTGCCAGCAGTTACTCGGGGCAGGGAGACTACGAGCAGTACTTC
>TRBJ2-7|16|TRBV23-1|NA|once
CASSQSRRQEVDEQYF
TGCGCCAGCAGTCAATCCCGGAGACAGGAGGTAGACGAGCAGTACTTC
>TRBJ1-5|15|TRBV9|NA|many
CASSGEGNSNQPQHF
TGTGCCAGCAGCGGGGAAGGGAATAGCAATCAGCCCCAGCATTTT
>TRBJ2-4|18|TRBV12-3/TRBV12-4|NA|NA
CASSRVGSESLAKNIQYF
TGTGCCAGCAGCCGAGTAGGGTCCGAAAGTCTAGCCAAAAACATTCAGTACTTC
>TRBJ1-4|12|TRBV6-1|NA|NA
CASSPREKELFF
TGTGCCAGCAGTCCCAGGGAGAAAGAACTGTTTTTT
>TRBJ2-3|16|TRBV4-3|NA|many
CASSQGGAGTTDTQYF
TGCGCCAGCAGCCAAGGGGGAGCAGGGACCACAGATACGCAGTATTTT
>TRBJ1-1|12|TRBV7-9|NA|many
CASSLAADEAFF
TGTGCCAGCAGCTTAGCGGCGGATGAAGCTTTCTTT
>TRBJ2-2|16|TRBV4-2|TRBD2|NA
CASSQEGLAGAGELFF
TGTGCCAGCAGCCAAGAGGGACTAGCGGGAGCCGGGGAGCTGTTTTTT
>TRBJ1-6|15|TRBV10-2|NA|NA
CARGSGEGGGSPLHF
TGCGCCCGCGGTTCTGGGGAAGGGGGGGGTTCCCCCCTCCACTTT
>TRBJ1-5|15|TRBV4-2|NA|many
CASSQDEGLNQPQHF
TGTGCCAGCAGCCAAGACGAGGGACTCAATCAGCCCCAGCATTTT
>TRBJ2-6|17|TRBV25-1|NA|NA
CASSEREGLTGVNVLTF
TGTGCCAGCAGTGAACGAGAAGGGCTCACTGGGGTCAACGTCCTGACTTTC
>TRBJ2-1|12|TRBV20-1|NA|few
CSAREWGNEQFF
TGCAGTGCTAGAGAATGGGGGAATGAGCAGTTCTTC
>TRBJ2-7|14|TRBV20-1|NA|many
CSAFSAEGLYEQYF
TGCAGTGCTTTCAGCGCGGAGGGCCTTTACGAGCAGTACTTC
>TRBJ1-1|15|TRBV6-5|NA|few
CASSYDGGGDTEAFF
TGTGCCAGCAGTTACGACGGCGGGGGTGACACTGAAGCTTTCTTT
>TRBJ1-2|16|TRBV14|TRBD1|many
CASSHPRDRGNYGYTF
TGTGCCAGCAGCCACCCCCGGGACAGGGGTAACTATGGCTACACCTTC
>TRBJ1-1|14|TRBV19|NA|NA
CASSMDTLSTEAFF
TGTGCCAGTAGTATGGACACCCTTAGCACTGAAGCTTTCTTT
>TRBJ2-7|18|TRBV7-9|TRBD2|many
CASSSSRATSGRATEQYF
TGTGCCAGCAGCTCCTCAAGGGCGACTAGCGGGAGGGCCACCGAGCAGTACTTC
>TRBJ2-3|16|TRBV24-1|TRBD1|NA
CATSHPDHRGLDTQYF
TGTGCCACCAGTCACCCGGACCACAGGGGTCTGGATACGCAGTATTTT
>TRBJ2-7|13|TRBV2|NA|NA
CASNQFGSYEQYF
TGTGCCAGCAATCAATTCGGGTCCTACGAGCAGTACTTC
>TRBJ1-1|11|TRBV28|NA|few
CASGPRAEAFF
TGTGCCAGCGGGCCGAGGGCTGAAGCTTTCTTT
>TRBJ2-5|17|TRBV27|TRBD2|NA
CASSLIGTSGGSETQYF
TGTGCCAGCAGCTTAATCGGGACTAGCGGGGGGTCAGAGACCCAGTACTTC